This T cell receptor (beta chain) originates from a study of control samples from healthy donors and cancer patients. Libraries were prepared by immunoSEQ multiplex PCR; TCRdb keeps only in-frame clonotypes and omits some of them. The data contain 50,000 or so clones, 90% to 95% of them singletons. Trimming removed 2 bases from V and 4 bases from J, with 5 bases in between. Germline values: CDR1 SEHNR, CDR2 FQNEAQ (reference sequence). The CDR3 runs to 12 residues. Sequencing input: blood. The V gene is TRBV7-9, the J gene TRBJ1-1; no reliable D call. This TCR was recovered from a man between 25 and 39 years old in good health. The CDR3 region is CASSLLSTEAFF. CDR3 in DNA: TGTGCCAGCAGCTTATTAAGCACTGAAGCTTTCTTT.